Listed below are T cell receptor beta chains from one sample, sequenced in a study of cytomegalovirus exposure and HLA in healthy donors. Some clones are missing from TCRdb's copy, which holds only in-frame ones; the method was immunoSEQ multiplex PCR. There are 120,000 or so clones in the sample; roughly 80% occur only once, and over 2% lies in the top ten. Input material: PBMCs. The receptors shown here come from a man aged 25-45 years in good health and CMV-seronegative. The CDR3 runs from the conserved cysteine through the conserved F or W. The D gene is left open where the match is weak. The size field is filled for only some rows; it gives once, few, many or a size class.

clone_size: once; j_call: TRBJ2-7; cdr3_length: 14; v_call: TRBV6-5; d_call: TRBD1; cdr3_nt: TGTGCCAGCAGTCACGGACAGGGCAGGTACGAGCAGTACTTC; cdr3_aa: CASSHGQGRYEQYF
clone_size: -; j_call: TRBJ2-1; cdr3_length: 12; v_call: TRBV7-9; d_call: -; cdr3_nt: TGTGCCAGCAGCTCCGGCTACAATGAGCAGTTCTTC; cdr3_aa: CASSSGYNEQFF
clone_size: -; j_call: TRBJ1-1; cdr3_length: 14; v_call: TRBV19; d_call: -; cdr3_nt: TGTGCCAGTAGCTTAACAGGGAGGAACACTGAAGCTTTCTTT; cdr3_aa: CASSLTGRNTEAFF
clone_size: few; j_call: TRBJ1-2; cdr3_length: 15; v_call: TRBV9; d_call: TRBD1; cdr3_nt: TGTGCCAGCAGCCTAACGACAGGGGCCAACTATGGCTACACCTTC; cdr3_aa: CASSLTTGANYGYTF
clone_size: -; j_call: TRBJ2-5; cdr3_length: 15; v_call: TRBV27; d_call: TRBD2; cdr3_nt: TGTGCCAGCAGTTTGGGGACTAGCGTTGGTGAGACCCAGTACTTC; cdr3_aa: CASSLGTSVGETQYF
clone_size: -; j_call: TRBJ1-1; cdr3_length: 14; v_call: TRBV9; d_call: -; cdr3_nt: TGTGCCAGCAGCGTAGCTGGGGGGGAGACTGAAGCTTTCTTT; cdr3_aa: CASSVAGGETEAFF
clone_size: -; j_call: TRBJ1-2; cdr3_length: 14; v_call: TRBV19; d_call: -; cdr3_nt: TGTGCCAGTAGTTCCCAGGGCAGGGGCTATGGCTACACCTTC; cdr3_aa: CASSSQGRGYGYTF
clone_size: -; j_call: TRBJ1-1; cdr3_length: 14; v_call: TRBV5-8; d_call: -; cdr3_nt: TGTGCCTGTGAAGGAGACTTAATGAACACTGAAGCTTTCTTT; cdr3_aa: CACEGDLMNTEAFF
clone_size: -; j_call: TRBJ1-2; cdr3_length: 15; v_call: TRBV6-1; d_call: TRBD1; cdr3_nt: TGTGCCAGCAGTGAAATGACTACAGGGGGCTATGGCTACACCTTC; cdr3_aa: CASSEMTTGGYGYTF
clone_size: once; j_call: TRBJ2-1; cdr3_length: 14; v_call: TRBV10-1; d_call: -; cdr3_nt: TGCGCCAGGCTAGACAGGCAATCCTACAATGAGCAGTTCTTC; cdr3_aa: CARLDRQSYNEQFF
clone_size: -; j_call: TRBJ2-5; cdr3_length: 14; v_call: TRBV7-9; d_call: -; cdr3_nt: TGTGCCAGCAGCTTAAGGGACACCCAAGAGACCCAGTACTTC; cdr3_aa: CASSLRDTQETQYF
clone_size: once; j_call: TRBJ2-7; cdr3_length: 15; v_call: TRBV5-1; d_call: -; cdr3_nt: TGCGCCAGCAGCGGAACACCTTCCGGAGGGCACGAGCAGTACTTC; cdr3_aa: CASSGTPSGGHEQYF
clone_size: -; j_call: TRBJ1-3; cdr3_length: 11; v_call: TRBV6-5; d_call: -; cdr3_nt: TGTGCCACGCTATGGGGAAACACCATATATTTT; cdr3_aa: CATLWGNTIYF
clone_size: few; j_call: TRBJ1-2; cdr3_length: 14; v_call: TRBV10-3; d_call: TRBD1; cdr3_nt: TGTGCCATCGGAGGGGACAGGGGGGTCTATGGCTACACCTTC; cdr3_aa: CAIGGDRGVYGYTF
clone_size: once; j_call: TRBJ2-7; cdr3_length: 15; v_call: TRBV18; d_call: TRBD1; cdr3_nt: TGTGCCAGCTCTCCTGGGACAGGGGGCTCCTACGAGCAGTACTTC; cdr3_aa: CASSPGTGGSYEQYF
clone_size: -; j_call: TRBJ1-6; cdr3_length: 16; v_call: TRBV2; d_call: -; cdr3_nt: TGTGCCAGCAGGGCGGGGGGGGGTGGTTTTAATTCACCCCTCCACTTT; cdr3_aa: CASRAGGGGFNSPLHF
clone_size: once; j_call: TRBJ2-7; cdr3_length: 14; v_call: TRBV7-2; d_call: TRBD1; cdr3_nt: TGTGCCAGCAGCTCATCGGGACAGTCCTACGAGCAGTACTTC; cdr3_aa: CASSSSGQSYEQYF
clone_size: -; j_call: TRBJ1-1; cdr3_length: 14; v_call: TRBV6-1; d_call: -; cdr3_nt: TGTGCCAGCAGTAATCCCCAGGTGAACACTGAAGCTTTCTTT; cdr3_aa: CASSNPQVNTEAFF
clone_size: -; j_call: TRBJ2-5; cdr3_length: 14; v_call: TRBV6-5; d_call: -; cdr3_nt: TGTGCCAGCAGTTACTCGATCGGCCAAGAGACCCAGTACTTC; cdr3_aa: CASSYSIGQETQYF
clone_size: -; j_call: TRBJ1-2; cdr3_length: 17; v_call: TRBV10-3; d_call: -; cdr3_nt: TGTGCCATCAGTGAGTCCGGGCCGCGAACAGGGCTTTATGGCTACACCTTC; cdr3_aa: CAISESGPRTGLYGYTF
clone_size: once; j_call: TRBJ1-2; cdr3_length: 13; v_call: TRBV2; d_call: -; cdr3_nt: TGTGCCAGCAGTGAATCGGACAAAACTGGCTACACCTTC; cdr3_aa: CASSESDKTGYTF
clone_size: -; j_call: TRBJ2-7; cdr3_length: 14; v_call: TRBV5-1; d_call: -; cdr3_nt: TGCGCCAGCAGCTTGGCAAGCGAATCGGGTGAGCAGTACTTC; cdr3_aa: CASSLASESGEQYF
clone_size: -; j_call: TRBJ2-5; cdr3_length: 15; v_call: TRBV7-9; d_call: -; cdr3_nt: TGTGCCAGCAGCTCCAAGATAGAGGGTCAAGAGACCCAGTACTTC; cdr3_aa: CASSSKIEGQETQYF
clone_size: -; j_call: TRBJ2-3; cdr3_length: 17; v_call: TRBV11-2; d_call: TRBD1; cdr3_nt: TGTGCCAGCAGCTTAGAAGGACAGGGGCTCCCCACAGATACGCAGTATTTT; cdr3_aa: CASSLEGQGLPTDTQYF
clone_size: -; j_call: TRBJ1-6; cdr3_length: 16; v_call: TRBV28; d_call: -; cdr3_nt: TGTGCCAGCAGTTTATTTCAGGGGAGTTTTGATTCACCCCTCCACTTT; cdr3_aa: CASSLFQGSFDSPLHF
clone_size: once; j_call: TRBJ2-3; cdr3_length: 17; v_call: TRBV11-3; d_call: TRBD2; cdr3_nt: TGTGCCAGCAGCTTAGGTCTGGCTAGCGGGGGCACAGATACGCAGTATTTT; cdr3_aa: CASSLGLASGGTDTQYF
clone_size: -; j_call: TRBJ2-7; cdr3_length: 14; v_call: TRBV18; d_call: -; cdr3_nt: TGTGCCAGCTCACCGGATAACAGGGTACACGAGCAGTACTTC; cdr3_aa: CASSPDNRVHEQYF
clone_size: -; j_call: TRBJ1-1; cdr3_length: 13; v_call: TRBV6-6; d_call: -; cdr3_nt: TGTGCCAGCAGTTACTCGATCAACACAGGCCCGTACTTT; cdr3_aa: CASSYSINTGPYF
clone_size: -; j_call: TRBJ2-3; cdr3_length: 16; v_call: TRBV29-1; d_call: TRBD2; cdr3_nt: TGCAGCGTTGGGAGCGGGGGGGCCCCCCCCGTAGATACGCAGTATTTT; cdr3_aa: CSVGSGGAPPVDTQYF
clone_size: -; j_call: TRBJ2-3; cdr3_length: 13; v_call: TRBV10-3; d_call: -; cdr3_nt: TGTGCCATCAGGAGTCAGGCCACAGATACGCAGTATTTT; cdr3_aa: CAIRSQATDTQYF
clone_size: -; j_call: TRBJ2-2; cdr3_length: 14; v_call: TRBV6-5; d_call: -; cdr3_nt: TGTGCCAGCAGTCCTTACGGGGACACCGGGGAGCTGTTTTTT; cdr3_aa: CASSPYGDTGELFF
clone_size: -; j_call: TRBJ2-7; cdr3_length: 14; v_call: TRBV6-5; d_call: -; cdr3_nt: TGTGCCAGCAGTTACTCGGGCAGGGCTTACGAGCAGTACTTC; cdr3_aa: CASSYSGRAYEQYF
clone_size: -; j_call: TRBJ1-5; cdr3_length: 15; v_call: TRBV6-6; d_call: TRBD1; cdr3_nt: TGTGCCAGCAGTCAGGGGGCATTGGGCAATCAGCCCCAGCATTTT; cdr3_aa: CASSQGALGNQPQHF
clone_size: -; j_call: TRBJ2-7; cdr3_length: 15; v_call: TRBV7-9; d_call: TRBD2; cdr3_nt: TGTTCCAGCAGCCGCTCCGGCGGGGGGGGCTACGAGCAGTACTTC; cdr3_aa: CSSSRSGGGGYEQYF
clone_size: -; j_call: TRBJ2-5; cdr3_length: 15; v_call: TRBV2; d_call: TRBD2; cdr3_nt: TGTGCCAGCAGTGAATCTTCTAGCGGCCAAGAGACCCAGTACTTC; cdr3_aa: CASSESSSGQETQYF
clone_size: -; j_call: TRBJ2-2; cdr3_length: 15; v_call: TRBV7-9; d_call: TRBD2; cdr3_nt: TGTGCCAGCAGCACACTAGCGGGGGGTACCGGGGAGCTGTTTTTT; cdr3_aa: CASSTLAGGTGELFF
clone_size: -; j_call: TRBJ1-4; cdr3_length: 15; v_call: TRBV5-1; d_call: TRBD1; cdr3_nt: TGCGCCAGCAGCCCCCTGGGGACAGCTAATGAAAAACTGTTTTTT; cdr3_aa: CASSPLGTANEKLFF
clone_size: -; j_call: TRBJ2-3; cdr3_length: 15; v_call: TRBV5-1; d_call: TRBD2; cdr3_nt: TGCGCCAGCAGCTTTGAGGGACTAGTCACAGATACGCAGTATTTT; cdr3_aa: CASSFEGLVTDTQYF
clone_size: once; j_call: TRBJ2-3; cdr3_length: 15; v_call: TRBV5-1; d_call: TRBD2; cdr3_nt: TGCGCCAGCAAGGGGACTACCACTAGCACAGATACGCAGTATTTT; cdr3_aa: CASKGTTTSTDTQYF
clone_size: -; j_call: TRBJ2-7; cdr3_length: 16; v_call: TRBV11-2; d_call: TRBD2; cdr3_nt: TGTGCCAGCAGCTTAGAGCCCCTAGCGGGGGCCCTCGAGCAGTACTTC; cdr3_aa: CASSLEPLAGALEQYF
clone_size: -; j_call: TRBJ2-7; cdr3_length: 15; v_call: TRBV5-4; d_call: TRBD2; cdr3_nt: TGTGCCAGCAGCTTGGGAGCGGGGGGGCCCAACGAGCAGTACTTC; cdr3_aa: CASSLGAGGPNEQYF
clone_size: -; j_call: TRBJ2-3; cdr3_length: 16; v_call: TRBV9; d_call: TRBD1; cdr3_nt: TGTGCCAGCAGCGCCGGACAGGGGTGGGGCGCAGATACGCAGTATTTT; cdr3_aa: CASSAGQGWGADTQYF
clone_size: -; j_call: TRBJ2-1; cdr3_length: 14; v_call: TRBV11-3; d_call: -; cdr3_nt: TGTGCCAGCAGCCCGGCCCGCGGTAACAATGAGCAGTTCTTC; cdr3_aa: CASSPARGNNEQFF
clone_size: once; j_call: TRBJ2-1; cdr3_length: 14; v_call: TRBV6-5; d_call: TRBD1; cdr3_nt: TGTGCCAGCAGCCGACTACAGGGGGACGGCGAGCAGTTCTTC; cdr3_aa: CASSRLQGDGEQFF
clone_size: -; j_call: TRBJ2-7; cdr3_length: 16; v_call: TRBV4-1; d_call: -; cdr3_nt: TGCGCCAGCAGCTTATCTGCCCCGGGGGGCTCGGAAGAGCAGTACTTC; cdr3_aa: CASSLSAPGGSEEQYF
clone_size: -; j_call: TRBJ1-4; cdr3_length: 14; v_call: TRBV29-1; d_call: TRBD1; cdr3_nt: TGCAGCGTTATGGGGACAGGGTTTAATGAAAAACTGTTTTTT; cdr3_aa: CSVMGTGFNEKLFF
clone_size: -; j_call: TRBJ2-3; cdr3_length: 17; v_call: TRBV2; d_call: TRBD2; cdr3_nt: TGTGCCAGCAGTGACAGCGGGGGGGCTACTAGCACAGATACGCAGTATTTT; cdr3_aa: CASSDSGGATSTDTQYF
clone_size: -; j_call: TRBJ2-7; cdr3_length: 12; v_call: TRBV29-1; d_call: TRBD1; cdr3_nt: TGCAGCGTTCTCAGGGGGTCCTACGAGCAGTACTTC; cdr3_aa: CSVLRGSYEQYF
clone_size: -; j_call: TRBJ2-3; cdr3_length: 18; v_call: TRBV6-4; d_call: TRBD2; cdr3_nt: TGTGCCAGCAGTGACCCAAGGACTAGCGGGGCATCTCCAGATACGCAGTATTTT; cdr3_aa: CASSDPRTSGASPDTQYF
clone_size: -; j_call: TRBJ2-1; cdr3_length: 20; v_call: TRBV4-2; d_call: TRBD2; cdr3_nt: TGTGCCAGCAGCCAGGCTGGACTAGCGGGGGGAAAACGTCGCAACAATGAGCAGTTCTTC; cdr3_aa: CASSQAGLAGGKRRNNEQFF